What follows are 13 T cell receptor beta chains derived from one specimen sequenced in a study of a mutant IDH1 vaccine in newly diagnosed glioma. Profiling relied on immunoSEQ multiplex PCR, and the TCRdb table lists in-frame clones only, not all of them. This repertoire shows tens of thousands of clones, around 82% found once; its top ten account for around 20%. The time point was: week 47, end of study. A single vaccine dose contained 300 ug of mutant IDH1 20-mer peptide, and topical imiquimod was used with it. Their antigen targets remain unknown. The sample consisted of PBMCs, taken from a glioma patient whose treatment included an IDH1 peptide vaccine. Every receptor here comes from a man between 18 and 29 years old with glioma. Some clones in this sample may be carry-over from other donors' samples.

V is TRBV19 and J is TRBJ1-5; D gene uncertain. The germline V gene encodes CDR1 LNHDA and CDR2 SQIVND (reference sequence). Trimming pared 3 bases from V and 1 base from J, leaving 10 bases between. CDR3 length: 15 residues. CDR3 sequence: CASSMGRTSNQPQHF. The CDR3 bases are TGTGCCAGTAGTATGGGGAGGACGAGCAATCAGCCCCAGCATTTT.

The chain uses TRBV19 and TRBJ2-2; the D gene is possibly TRBD1 (6 bases). The V and J ends lost 10 bases and 4 bases respectively, with 13 bases between them. Germline V gene lookup returns CDR1 LNHDA and CDR2 SQIVND (reference sequence). The CDR3 has 13 amino acids. The CDR3 sequence is CATYLGGTGELFF. The CDR3 DNA reads as TGTGCCACCTATTTAGGGGGCACCGGGGAGCTGTTTTTT.

The DNA for the CDR3 is TGTGCCAGTAGACCCGGAGGGGATTCACCCCTCCACTTT. As protein: CASRPGGDSPLHF. The V and J genes are TRBV19 and TRBJ1-6; D is perhaps TRBD1 (5 bases). Deletions cut 6 bases from V and 8 bases from J, with 11 bases between. Germline CDR1 and CDR2: LNHDA and SQIVND (reference sequence). CDR3 length equals 13 residues.

This clone has just one count. This chain connects TRBV15 to TRBJ2-1; TRBD1 might be the D (7 bases). V lost 1 base, J lost 4 bases, and 20 bases lay in between. The CDR3 sequence is 18 residues long. Germline lookup yields CDR1 LNHNV and CDR2 YYDKDF (reference sequence). The CDR3, as DNA: TGTGCCACCAGCAGAGGACGTCTACAGGGGACTTTATACAATGAGCAGTTCTTC. It codes for CATSRGRLQGTLYNEQFF.

V is TRBV10-3 and J is TRBJ2-7; D remains unclear. The CDR3 contains 13 residues. From germline, CDR1 is ENHRY and CDR2 SYGVKD. V shed 3 bases and J shed 4 bases, with 10 bases lying between them. The CDR3 sequence is CAISDLLGYEQYF. The CDR3 DNA reads as TGTGCCATCAGTGACTTGTTGGGTTACGAGCAGTACTTC.

A single count supports this clone. The V call is TRBV2, the J call TRBJ1-3, with TRBD1 matching 9 bases. The CDR3 consists of 15 residues. The V gene end was trimmed by 7 bases and the J gene end by 3 bases; junction bases not matched to a gene: 7. Germline loops: CDR1 SNHLY, CDR2 FYNNEI. CDR3 loop: CASTEQGAHGNTIYF. In nucleotides, the CDR3 is TGTGCCAGCACCGAACAGGGGGCCCATGGAAACACCATATATTTT.

This clone was recorded a few times. V usage is TRBV18 and J usage is TRBJ2-3, with D unresolved. V was cut by 5 bases and J by 0 bases, with 6 bases left in between. The CDR3 has 13 amino acids. Germline CDR1 reads KGHSH; CDR2 reads LQKENI. CDR3 amino acids: CASSGESTDTQYF. DNA for the CDR3: TGTGCCAGCTCAGGCGAGAGCACAGATACGCAGTATTTT.

This clone was seen a few times. The chain has TRBV11-2 and TRBJ1-2, with 11 bases identical to TRBD1. V lost 2 bases, J lost 7 bases, and 3 bases stayed unmatched. The length of the CDR3 is 14 residues. Germline-derived CDR1 and CDR2 are SGHAT and FQNNGV. CDR3 coding DNA: TGTGCCAGCAGCTTACTGGGACAGGGGGTTGGCTACACCTTC. Amino acids: CASSLLGQGVGYTF.

This clone was seen at least ten times. The chain recombines TRBV23-1 with TRBJ2-1; D is tentatively TRBD1 or TRBD2 (6 bases each). TRBV23-1 is identified as an open reading frame with a role that is uncertain. The CDR3 is 20 residues long. Trimming pared 2 bases from V and 4 bases from J, leaving 27 bases between. CDR3 protein: CASSQAGPGVGWVRYNEQFF. The DNA of the CDR3 is TGCGCCAGCAGTCAAGCGGGGCCAGGGGTAGGGTGGGTTAGATACAATGAGCAGTTCTTC.

CDR3 DNA sequence: TGTGCCATCAGGCCGGGACAGGTGAACACCGGGGAGCTGTTTTTT. This gives the protein CAIRPGQVNTGELFF. The gene calls are TRBV10-3 and TRBJ2-2; 8 bases align to TRBD1. The CDR3 is made up of 15 amino acids. Germline CDR1 ENHRY, CDR2 SYGVKD. V lost 6 bases, J lost 1 base, and 4 bases stayed unmatched.

The chain is built from TRBV4-3 and TRBJ1-2, with D maybe TRBD1 (6 bases). V lost 1 base, J lost 4 bases, and 16 bases lay in between. The CDR3 has 16 amino acids. Germline V gene sequence: CDR1 LGHNA, CDR2 YSLEER. CDR3 sequence reads: CASSQASDRGGYGYTF. CDR3 DNA: TGCGCCAGCAGCCAAGCTTCGGACAGAGGGGGCTATGGCTACACCTTC.

This clone was detected only once. The rearrangement uses TRBV6-6 and TRBJ2-3; D tentatively fits TRBD1 or TRBD2 (5 bases each). The CDR3 loop spans 14 amino acids. Looked up from germline, CDR1 is MNHNY and CDR2 is SVGAGI (reference sequence). V was shortened by 2 bases and J by 8 bases, with 14 bases between the two germline ends. CDR3 region: CASSYNDLGGTQYF. The CDR3 DNA reads as TGTGCCAGCAGTTACAACGACCTTGGGGGTACGCAGTATTTT.

The rearrangement links TRBV10-3 to TRBJ1-1; possible D gene TRBD1, 5 bases. Germline CDR1 reads ENHRY; CDR2 reads SYGVKD. V gave up 1 base and J gave up 1 base, with 13 bases separating them. This CDR3 has 16 residues. The CDR3 DNA reads as TGTGCCATCAGTGAGTTGGGGCCCGCGTCGAACACTGAAGCTTTCTTT. Protein: CAISELGPASNTEAFF.